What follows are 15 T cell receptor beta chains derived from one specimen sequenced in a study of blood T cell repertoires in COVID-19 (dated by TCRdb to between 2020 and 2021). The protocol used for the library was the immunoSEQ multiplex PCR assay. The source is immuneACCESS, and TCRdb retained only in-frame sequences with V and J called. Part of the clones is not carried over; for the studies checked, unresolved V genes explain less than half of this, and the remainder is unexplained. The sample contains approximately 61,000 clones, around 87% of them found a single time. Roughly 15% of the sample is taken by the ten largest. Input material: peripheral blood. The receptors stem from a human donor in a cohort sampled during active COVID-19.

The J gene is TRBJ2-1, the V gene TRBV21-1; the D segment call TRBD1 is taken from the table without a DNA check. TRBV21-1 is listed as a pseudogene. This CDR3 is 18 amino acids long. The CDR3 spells CASSKDRGRRSSYNEQFF. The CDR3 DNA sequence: TGTGCCAGCAGCAAGGACAGGGGCCGAAGGAGCTCCTACAATGAGCAGTTCTTC.

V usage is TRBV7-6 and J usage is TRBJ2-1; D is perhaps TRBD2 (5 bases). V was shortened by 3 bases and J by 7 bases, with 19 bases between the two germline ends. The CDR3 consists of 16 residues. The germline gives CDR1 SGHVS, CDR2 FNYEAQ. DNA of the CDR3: TGTGCCAGCAGCTTTGGCTTCAATCCTCGGAGGAATGAGCAGTTCTTC. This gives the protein CASSFGFNPRRNEQFF.

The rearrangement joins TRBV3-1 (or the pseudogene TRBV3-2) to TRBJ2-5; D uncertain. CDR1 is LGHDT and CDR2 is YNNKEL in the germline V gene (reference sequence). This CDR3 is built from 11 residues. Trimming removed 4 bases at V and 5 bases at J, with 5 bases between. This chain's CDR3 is CASSRAETQYF. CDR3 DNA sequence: TGTGCCAGCAGCCGCGCGGAGACCCAGTACTTC.

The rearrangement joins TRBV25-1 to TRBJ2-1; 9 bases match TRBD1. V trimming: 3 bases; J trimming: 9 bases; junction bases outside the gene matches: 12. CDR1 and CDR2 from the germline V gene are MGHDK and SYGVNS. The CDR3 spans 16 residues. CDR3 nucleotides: TGTGCCAGCAGTGACCAGGGGACAGGGTCGTTCGGTGAGCAGTTCTTC. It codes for CASSDQGTGSFGEQFF.

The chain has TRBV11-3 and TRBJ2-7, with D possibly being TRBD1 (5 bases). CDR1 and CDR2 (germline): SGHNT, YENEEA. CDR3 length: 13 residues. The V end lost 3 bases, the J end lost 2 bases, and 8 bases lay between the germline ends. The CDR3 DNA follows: TGTGCCAGCAGCTTCTCAGGGCCCTACGAGCAGTACTTC. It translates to CASSFSGPYEQYF.

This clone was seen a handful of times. Here the CDR3 DNA reads TGTGCCAGCAAACCCGGGACAGGCTCCTACCAGCCCCAGCATTTT. Translated: CASKPGTGSYQPQHF. This chain links TRBV28 with TRBJ1-5; TRBD1 matches 8 bases. Germline V gene data show CDR1 as MDHEN and CDR2 as SYDVKM. V trimming: 7 bases; J trimming: 7 bases; junction bases outside the gene matches: 12. The CDR3 runs 15 residues.

CDR3 sequence reads: CASRGRDRETQYF. DNA for the CDR3: TGTGCCAGCAGGGGGCGGGACAGGGAGACCCAGTACTTC. The J gene is TRBJ2-5, the V gene TRBV11-3; 8 nucleotides align to TRBD1. The V gene's germline CDR1 is SGHNT and CDR2 YENEEA. V shed 6 bases and J 5 bases; nucleotides not matched to a gene: 5. The CDR3 contains 13 residues. Full variable domain (remainder filled in from reference TRBV11-3 and TRBJ2-5): EAGVVQSPRYKIIEKKQPVAFWCNPISGHNTLYWYLQNLGQGPELLIRYENEEAVDDSQLPKDRFSAERLKGVDSTLKIQPAELGDSAVYLCASRGRDRETQYFGPGTRLLVL.

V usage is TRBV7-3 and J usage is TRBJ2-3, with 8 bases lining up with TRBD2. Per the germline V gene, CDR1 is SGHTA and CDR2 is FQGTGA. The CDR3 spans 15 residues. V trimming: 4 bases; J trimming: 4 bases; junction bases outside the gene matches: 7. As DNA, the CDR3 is TGTGCCAGCAGCTCCTCCGGGACTAGATCAGATACGCAGTATTTT. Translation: CASSSSGTRSDTQYF.

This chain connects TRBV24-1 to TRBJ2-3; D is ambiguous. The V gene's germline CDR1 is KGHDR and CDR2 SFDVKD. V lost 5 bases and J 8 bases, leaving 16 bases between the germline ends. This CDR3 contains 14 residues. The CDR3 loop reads CATSGRSPGGTQYF. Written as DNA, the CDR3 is TGTGCCACCAGTGGTAGGAGCCCCGGCGGTACGCAGTATTTT.

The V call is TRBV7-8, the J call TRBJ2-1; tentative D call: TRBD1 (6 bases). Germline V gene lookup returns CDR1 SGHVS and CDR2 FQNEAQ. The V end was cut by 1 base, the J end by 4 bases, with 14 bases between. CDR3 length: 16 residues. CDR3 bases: TGTGCCAGCAGCTTAGGAGCCAGGGGCCCTTACAATGAGCAGTTCTTC. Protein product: CASSLGARGPYNEQFF.

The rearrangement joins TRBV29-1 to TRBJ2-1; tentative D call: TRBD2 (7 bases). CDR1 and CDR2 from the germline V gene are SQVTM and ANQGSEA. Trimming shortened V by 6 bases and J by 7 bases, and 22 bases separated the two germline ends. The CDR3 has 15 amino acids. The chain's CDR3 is CSVAGLGGSRNEQFF. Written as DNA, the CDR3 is TGCAGCGTCGCTGGACTAGGGGGTTCAAGGAATGAGCAGTTCTTC.

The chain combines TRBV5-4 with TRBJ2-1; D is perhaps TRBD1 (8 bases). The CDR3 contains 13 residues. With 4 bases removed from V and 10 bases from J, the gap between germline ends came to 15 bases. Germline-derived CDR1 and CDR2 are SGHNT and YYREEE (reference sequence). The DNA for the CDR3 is TGTGCCAGCAGCAAAGACAGGGGAGGGGAGCAGTTCTTC. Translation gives CASSKDRGGEQFF. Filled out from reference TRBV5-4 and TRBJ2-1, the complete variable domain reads ETGVTQSPTHLIKTRGQQVTLRCSSQSGHNTVSWYQQALGQGPQFIFQYYREEENGRGNFPPRFSGLQFPNYSSELNVNALELDDSALYLCASSKDRGGEQFFGPGTRLTVL.

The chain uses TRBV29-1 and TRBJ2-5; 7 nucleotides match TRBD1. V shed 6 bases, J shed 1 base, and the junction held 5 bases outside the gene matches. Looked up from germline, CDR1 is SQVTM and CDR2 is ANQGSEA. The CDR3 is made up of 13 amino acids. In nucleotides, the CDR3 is TGCAGCGTCCTGACAGGGCCCCAAGAGACCCAGTACTTC. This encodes CSVLTGPQETQYF.

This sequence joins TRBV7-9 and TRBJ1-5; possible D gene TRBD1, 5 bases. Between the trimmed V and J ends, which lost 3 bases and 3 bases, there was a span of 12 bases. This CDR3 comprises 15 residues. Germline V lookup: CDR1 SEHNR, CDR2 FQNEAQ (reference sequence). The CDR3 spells CASSLGGGPNQPQHF. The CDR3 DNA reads TGTGCCAGCAGCTTGGGGGGAGGGCCCAATCAGCCCCAGCATTTT.

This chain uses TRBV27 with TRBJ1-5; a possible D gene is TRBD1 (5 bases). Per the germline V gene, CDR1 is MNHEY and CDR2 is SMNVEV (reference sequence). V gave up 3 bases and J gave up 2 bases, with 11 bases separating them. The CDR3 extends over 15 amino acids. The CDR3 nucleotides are TGTGCCAGCAGTTTCGCGCCGGGGGGCAATCAGCCCCAGCATTTT. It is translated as CASSFAPGGNQPQHF.